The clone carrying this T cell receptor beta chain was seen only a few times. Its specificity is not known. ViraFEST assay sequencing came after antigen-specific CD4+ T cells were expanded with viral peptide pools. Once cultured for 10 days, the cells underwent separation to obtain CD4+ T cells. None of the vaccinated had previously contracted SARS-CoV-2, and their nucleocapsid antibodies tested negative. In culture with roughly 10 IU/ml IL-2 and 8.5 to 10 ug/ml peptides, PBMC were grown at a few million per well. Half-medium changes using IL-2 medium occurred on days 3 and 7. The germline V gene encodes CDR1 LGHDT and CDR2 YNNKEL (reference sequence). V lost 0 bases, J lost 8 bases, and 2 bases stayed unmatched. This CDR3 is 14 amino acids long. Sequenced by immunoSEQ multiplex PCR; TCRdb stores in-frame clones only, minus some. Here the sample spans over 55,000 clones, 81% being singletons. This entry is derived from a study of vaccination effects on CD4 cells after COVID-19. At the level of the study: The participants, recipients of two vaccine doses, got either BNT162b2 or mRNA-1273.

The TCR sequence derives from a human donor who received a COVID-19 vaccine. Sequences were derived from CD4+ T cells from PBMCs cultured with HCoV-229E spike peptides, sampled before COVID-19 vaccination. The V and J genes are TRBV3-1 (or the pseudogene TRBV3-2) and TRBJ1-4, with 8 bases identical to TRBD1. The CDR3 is CASSQDRTGEKLFF. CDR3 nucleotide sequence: TGTGCCAGCAGCCAAGATCGGACAGGGGAAAAACTGTTTTTT.